The source of this T cell receptor beta chain is a study of blood T cell repertoires in COVID-19 (dated by TCRdb to about 2020). As for the study more broadly: Samples from collaborators originated in the United States, Italy and Spain and spanned both the acute and convalescent phases of COVID-19. A de-identified subject ID, COVID-19 status, age in years and sex were almost always included in the sample metadata. The dataset comprised deeply sampled blood TCRbeta repertoires from subjects exposed to, actively infected with, or recovered from COVID-19. The repertoires were released in a freely available public database meant as a resource for research on the immune response to SARS-CoV-2. The samples were drawn from the first 160 participants of the ongoing ImmuneRACE study and from some 1,300 subjects provided by 6 global collaborators. The material from the prospective study consisted of cDNA or gDNA derived from T cells, B-cell-depleted T cells, or PBMCs. Where HLA class I and class II types were available, the types were taken from metadata supplied by the sample provider, not from assay-based typing. General findings and caveats noted by the study authors: How much clinical and demographic metadata was included differed by source and by participant, and the metadata was provided uncurated.

As to this clone: Its antigen remains unidentified. Base qualities are not provided; no much larger clone lies one nucleotide away.

The immunoSEQ Assay, a bias-controlled multiplex PCR, was used to amplify TCRbeta CDR3 regions from genomic DNA. In the paper's pipeline: Nucleated cell counts per sample were estimated from amplification of reference gene primers within the assay. To quantify the absolute abundance of each unique TCRbeta CDR3 rearrangement, sequence reads were collapsed and filtered. Productive Simpson clonality was computed per sample as the square root of Simpson's diversity index over productive rearrangements. Sourced from immuneACCESS, this table was stored by TCRdb with only in-frame sequences that have V and J called. A share of the clones is absent; for the studies checked, an unresolved V gene accounts for under half, and the remainder has no known explanation. Clone size and the V and J calls come from that table; the DNA yielded D and trimming. The table for this sample lists some 700,000 clones; 85% to 90% of them were counted only once. The leading ten clones occupy around 0.3% of the sample.

V and J are trimmed by 2 bases and 0 bases, and the gene matches miss 11 bases of the junction. The germline V gene supplies CDR1 MDHEN and CDR2 SYDVKM. The CDR3 numbers 19 residues from cysteine through phenylalanine. Just the 57-base CDR3 DNA is kept, in frame starting at base 1. The collaborating institutions used their own protocols to collect whole blood in K2EDTA tubes. For TCRbeta analysis, collaborators shipped samples as frozen whole blood, isolated PBMCs, or DNA extracted from either of those sample types. Sequenced: peripheral blood. In this chain, TRBV28 is recombined with TRBJ1-5; 9 bases in the middle match TRBD1. The origin of this receptor is a woman in her late teens or twenties with acute or convalescent COVID-19. The nucleotide sequence reads as follows: TGTGCCAGCAGTTTAATAAACAGGGGGCTAGAGCATAGCAATCAGCCCCAGCATTTT. This sequence encodes CASSLINRGLEHSNQPQHF.